This T cell receptor (beta chain) originates from a study of control samples from healthy donors and cancer patients. The table came from immunoSEQ multiplex PCR; TCRdb's copy has only in-frame clones and leaves some out. This sample has more than 70,000 clones; 85% to 90% occur once, and the top ten carry around a fifth. The CDR3 has 15 residues. Germline loops: CDR1 SNHLY, CDR2 FYNNEI. V was clipped by 5 bases and J by 7 bases; unmatched bases: 8. V is TRBV2 and J is TRBJ2-5; 12 nucleotides agree with TRBD2. The TCR sequence derives from a man in his 60s with lung cancer. The sequenced material came from PBMCs. CDR3 region: CASSLTSGGFGTQYF. The CDR3, as DNA: TGTGCCAGCAGTCTGACTAGCGGGGGATTTGGGACCCAGTACTTC.